The source of this T cell receptor beta chain is a study of monozygotic twins with cystic fibrosis. Points from the study as a whole: Low clonality (median about 0.0095) suggested a mostly naive repertoire.

Concerning this clone: Its antigen is not known.

Trimming took 5 bases from V and 0 from J, leaving 19 bases between them. There are 17 residues in the CDR3. Germline-derived CDR1 and CDR2 are SGHVS and FQNEAQ. The repertoire was sequenced with immunoSEQ multiplex PCR; TCRdb's copy has only in-frame clones and lacks some. The sample includes 35,000 or so clones, about 80% of them seen just once. The chain carries TRBV7-8 and TRBJ1-1; D remains unclear. The sample consisted of blood. This sequence originates from a girl aged 2 to 10 with cystic fibrosis. The CDR3 DNA is TGTGCCAGCAGCCCCCGGGAGCGATCGAGGATGAACACTGAAGCTTTCTTT. Its translation: CASSPRERSRMNTEAFF.